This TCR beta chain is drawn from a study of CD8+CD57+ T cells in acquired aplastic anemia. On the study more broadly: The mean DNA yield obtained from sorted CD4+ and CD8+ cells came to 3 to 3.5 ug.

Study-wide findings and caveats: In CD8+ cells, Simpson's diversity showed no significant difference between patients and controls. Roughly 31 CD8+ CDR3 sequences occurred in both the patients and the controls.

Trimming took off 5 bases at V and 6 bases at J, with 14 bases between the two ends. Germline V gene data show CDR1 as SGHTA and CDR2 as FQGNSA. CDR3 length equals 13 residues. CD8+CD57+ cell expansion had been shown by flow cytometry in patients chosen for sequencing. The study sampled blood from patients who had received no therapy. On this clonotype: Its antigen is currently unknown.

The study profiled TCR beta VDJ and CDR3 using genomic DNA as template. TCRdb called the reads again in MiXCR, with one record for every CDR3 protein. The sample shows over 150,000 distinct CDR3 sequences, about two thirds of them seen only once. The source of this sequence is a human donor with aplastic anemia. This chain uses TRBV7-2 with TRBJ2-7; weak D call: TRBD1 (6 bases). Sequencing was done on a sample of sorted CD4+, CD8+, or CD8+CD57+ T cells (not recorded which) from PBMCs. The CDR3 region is CASSNQQGVEQYF. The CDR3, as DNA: TGTGCCAGCAGCAACCAACAGGGAGTCGAGCAGTACTTC.